These T cell receptor beta chains were read from a single sample in a study of T-cell reconstitution after alpha-beta-depleted transplantation in children. TCRdb fed the PCR reads into MiXCR, producing one record per CDR3 protein. The data show hundreds of thousands of distinct CDR3 sequences, about a tenth seen once. The sequencing here drew on PBMCs, taken before TCRalphabeta/CD19-depleted stem cell transplant. The receptors derive from a child younger than two with acute myeloid leukemia, due to receive a stem cell transplant. Each CDR3 is given with its conserved first and last residue. D genes are given only for firm matches. A clone size is listed for some rows: how often the clone was seen (once, few, many), or a class if it is expanded.

CDR3	DNA	size	J	D	V
CASSLSPGVYNEQFF	TGTGCCAGCAGTTTAAGCCCTGGGGTTTACAATGAGCAGTTCTTC	many	TRBJ2-1	.	TRBV28
CASSFYREGPLGYEQYF	TGTGCCAGCAGCTTCTATCGGGAGGGTCCCCTCGGGTACGAGCAGTACTTC	.	TRBJ2-7	TRBD2	TRBV7-2
CASSLLGTDTQYF	TGTGCCAGCAGCTTACTAGGCACAGATACGCAGTATTTT	few	TRBJ2-3	.	TRBV7-6
CSARVPDNEQFF	TGCAGTGCTAGAGTTCCCGACAATGAGCAGTTCTTC	many	TRBJ2-1	.	TRBV20-1
CASSSGTVRSEAFF	TGCGCCAGCAGCAGCGGGACAGTCCGTAGTGAAGCTTTCTTT	many	TRBJ1-1	TRBD1	TRBV5-1
CASSLRRISGANVLTF	TGTGCCAGCAGCTTACGGCGAATCTCTGGGGCCAACGTCCTGACTTTC	many	TRBJ2-6	.	TRBV7-9
CASSPLGGKRYEQYF	TGTGCCAGCAGCCCGCTGGGAGGCAAGCGGTACGAGCAGTACTTC	many	TRBJ2-7	.	TRBV3-1
CASSLTSVTNTGELFF	TGTGCCAGCAGCTTGACTAGCGTCACGAACACCGGGGAGCTGTTTTTT	.	TRBJ2-2	TRBD2	TRBV7-7
CASSMRPGLVQYF	TGTGCCAGCAGCATGCGGCCGGGGCTCGTGCAGTACTTC	.	TRBJ2-7	.	TRBV7-6
CASSFSGYYEQYF	TGTGCCAGCAGCTTTAGCGGCTACTACGAGCAGTACTTC	many	TRBJ2-7	.	TRBV7-2
CASSPTQGVSYNEQFF	TGCGCCAGCAGCCCGACACAGGGGGTCTCCTACAATGAGCAGTTCTTC	many	TRBJ2-1	TRBD1	TRBV5-1
CASSLQGAFYEQYF	TGCGCCAGCAGCTTACAGGGGGCCTTCTACGAGCAGTACTTC	many	TRBJ2-7	TRBD1	TRBV5-1
CASSLISTSADTQYF	TGCGCCAGCAGCTTGATTAGTACTAGTGCCGATACGCAGTATTTT	many	TRBJ2-3	.	TRBV5-1
CASATGTDYGYTF	TGTGCCAGCGCAACAGGGACGGACTATGGCTACACCTTC	many	TRBJ1-2	.	TRBV12-3/TRBV12-4
CASGEIPGSPLHF	TGCGCCAGCGGGGAGATTCCAGGGTCACCCCTCCACTTT	.	TRBJ1-6	.	TRBV5-1
CASSEERQGGNNEQFF	TGTGCCAGCAGTGAAGAGAGACAGGGAGGGAACAATGAGCAGTTCTTC	many	TRBJ2-1	.	TRBV2
CASSRQRERPNTGELFF	TGTGCCAGCAGCCGCCAGAGGGAACGACCGAACACCGGGGAGCTGTTTTTT	few	TRBJ2-2	.	TRBV7-8
CSAYYGTKNQPQHF	TGCAGTGCTTACTACGGGACAAAGAATCAGCCCCAGCATTTT	many	TRBJ1-5	.	TRBV20-1
CSAREGGNTEAFF	TGCAGTGCTAGAGAAGGGGGGAACACTGAAGCTTTCTTT	many	TRBJ1-1	.	TRBV20-1
CASSTTGGENQPQHF	TGTGCCAGTAGTACAACAGGGGGAGAAAATCAGCCCCAGCATTTT	many	TRBJ1-5	TRBD1	TRBV19
CASSYSRPGQTWTYEQYF	TGTGCCAGCAGTTACTCGCGTCCCGGACAGACCTGGACCTACGAGCAGTACTTC	many	TRBJ2-7	.	TRBV6-5
CSAGGPRAGDNTDTQYF	TGCAGTGCAGGGGGCCCTAGGGCGGGGGATAACACAGATACGCAGTATTTT	.	TRBJ2-3	.	TRBV20-1
CASHPARDRHDYGYTF	TGTGCCAGCCACCCCGCACGGGACAGGCATGACTATGGCTACACCTTC	.	TRBJ1-2	TRBD1	TRBV18
CASSFGAGGTDTQYF	TGTGCCAGCAGCTTCGGAGCGGGGGGCACAGATACGCAGTATTTT	many	TRBJ2-3	TRBD2	TRBV9